The 4 T cell receptor beta chains below were found in one sample sequenced in a study of OX40 agonist ivuxolimab in advanced cancers. Receptors were amplified or captured by the immunoSEQ multiplex PCR assay. Here the immuneACCESS table is served through TCRdb, limited to in-frame sequences with V and J called. Missing clones are a known gap in these copies; in checked studies unresolved V genes cover under half, and the rest lacks a known reason. In this sample the table shows some 48,000 clones, around 79% of which occur a single time. Under 2% of the sample comes from the top ten. The source material was CD4+ or CD8+ T cells sorted from blood, sampled in a trial of the OX40 agonist ivuxolimab. The receptors were gathered from an adult with an advanced solid tumor such as melanoma, head and neck, liver or kidney cancer.

There are a few counts of this clone. The chain has TRBV7-2 and TRBJ1-5, with 9 bases identical to TRBD1. The CDR3 length is 15 residues. The germline V gene has CDR1 SGHTA and CDR2 FQGNSA. Trimming removed 3 bases from V and 6 bases from J; junction bases left unmatched: 6. The CDR3 here is CASSLGTGSFQPQHF. For the CDR3, the DNA is TGTGCCAGCAGCTTGGGGACAGGGAGTTTTCAGCCCCAGCATTTT.

In its sample, this clone was seen a few times. The chain links TRBV10-3 to TRBJ2-7; D not certain. V lost 4 bases and J lost 4, with 5 bases in between. The CDR3 totals 11 residues. CDR1 is ENHRY and CDR2 is SYGVKD in the germline V gene. CDR3 bases: TGTGCCATCAGTGCCGGTTACGAGCAGTACTTC. Translating gives CAISAGYEQYF.

This clone occurred once. This rearrangement joins TRBV7-9 to TRBJ1-2, with D tentatively TRBD1 (5 bases). The germline gives CDR1 SEHNR, CDR2 FQNEAQ (reference sequence). The CDR3 covers 13 residues. The V and J ends lost 2 bases and 4 bases respectively, with 8 bases between them. In DNA, the CDR3 is TGTGCCAGCAGCTTAACGACAGCCTATGGCTACACCTTC. Its protein product is CASSLTTAYGYTF.

The chain joins TRBV7-5 to TRBJ2-2; TRBD1, the D gene given by the table, was not confirmed from the DNA. TRBV7-5 is assigned pseudogene status. The CDR3 covers 16 residues. CDR3: CVRSLAGSGPTGELFF. The DNA of the CDR3 is TGTGTCAGAAGCTTAGCGGGGTCAGGGCCAACCGGGGAGCTGTTTTTT.